This T cell receptor beta chain was profiled in a study of T cell changes during pregnancy in multiple sclerosis. CDR1 MNHEY and CDR2 SMNVEV come from the germline V gene (reference sequence). CDR3 length equals 16 residues. Losses at the gene ends were 0 bases for V and 3 bases for J; bases not matched to a gene: 7. This clone was counted between two and nine times. TCRdb's table, derived via immunoSEQ multiplex PCR, lists solely in-frame clones and lacks some. This table has some 40,000 clones, roughly 88% appearing once. This TCR derives from a female donor in good health, enrolled as a control in a pregnancy study. The J gene is TRBJ2-7, the V gene TRBV27, with 8 nucleotides matching TRBD1. This sample comprised peripheral blood, obtained in the second trimester of pregnancy. The CDR3 protein is CASSLSTGTGNYEQYF. CDR3 coding DNA: TGTGCCAGCAGTTTATCGACCGGGACAGGTAACTACGAGCAGTACTTC.